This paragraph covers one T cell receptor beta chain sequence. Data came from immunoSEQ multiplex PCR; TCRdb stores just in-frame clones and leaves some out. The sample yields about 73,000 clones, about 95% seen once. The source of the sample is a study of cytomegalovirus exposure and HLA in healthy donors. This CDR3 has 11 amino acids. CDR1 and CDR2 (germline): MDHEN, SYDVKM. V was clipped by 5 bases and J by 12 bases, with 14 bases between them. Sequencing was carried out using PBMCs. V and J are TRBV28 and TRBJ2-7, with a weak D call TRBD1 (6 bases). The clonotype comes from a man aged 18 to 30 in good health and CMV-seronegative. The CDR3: CASSRDTLRYF. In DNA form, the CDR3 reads TGTGCCAGCAGTCGGGACACCCTTCGGTACTTC.